This T cell receptor beta chain was obtained from a study of cytomegalovirus exposure and HLA in healthy donors. At the level of the study: Earlier, 200 million or so T cells were analyzed, and some 120 million unique TCR beta sequences were found among them.

A multiplex PCR was run with 60 Vbeta primers and 13 Jbeta primers. The data were produced by immunoSEQ multiplex PCR, yet TCRdb's version contains in-frame clones alone and is incomplete. The sample lists 100,000 or so clones, 85% seen once, with 3.5% to 5% in the top ten. The donors were healthy bone marrow donors. Concerning this clone: Its antigen is unknown.

The study's findings and limits: Most TCR beta V segments were productive about 87% or about 30% of the time in an earlier analysis. Reportedly, fewer N-insertions than the roughly 700-donor mean appeared in an Asian-associated ancestry cluster in a later analysis.

CDR3 length equals 16 residues. Looked up from germline, CDR1 is MGHRA and CDR2 is YSYEKL. J lost 9 bases, V lost 5 bases, and 15 bases had no gene match. The rearrangement uses TRBV4-1 and TRBJ2-2, with 7 nucleotides matching TRBD1. Sample: PBMCs. The clonotype originates from a man aged 25-40 years in good health and CMV-seronegative. The CDR3 DNA follows: TGCGCCAGCAGCAACCCGGGACAGCAGAGAATTCGGGAGCTGTTTTTT. It is translated as CASSNPGQQRIRELFF.